This TCR beta chain was recorded in a study of blood T cells in healthy people across ages. PCR was performed a second time for about 7 to 11 cycles using a sample-barcoded 5' primer and a J-beta primer mix. TCRdb itself ran the 5' RACE reads through MiXCR, one entry per CDR3 protein. The table records about 1.4 million distinct CDR3 sequences, roughly 60% of them present only once. Concerning this clonotype itself: Its antigen is still unknown.

The study, taken as a whole, reports: Both higher diversity and more naive CD4+ cells marked long-lived donors when set against aged donors. Across the age range, TCR beta diversity per million T cells fell in a roughly linear way.

The CDR3 runs to 15 residues. From germline, CDR1 is LNHNV and CDR2 YYDKDF (reference sequence). The sequencing sample was made of blood. The chain employs TRBV15 and TRBJ2-4; 7 bases fit TRBD1. The J call may be mistaken, given a closer DNA end match to TRBJ2-7. The sequence derives from a man between 18 and 29 years old in good health. The CDR3 spells CATSRGGTERYEQYF. DNA for the CDR3: TGTGCCACCAGCAGAGGTGGGACAGAGCGATACGAGCAGTACTTC.